This T cell receptor (beta chain) was captured by sequencing in a study of T cells and Merkel cell carcinoma outcomes (TCRdb year 2020). Study-level background: The tumor T-cell repertoire, together with T-cell density, was examined as a predictor of clinical outcome in patients with Merkel cell carcinoma. Beyond this particular receptor, the publication reports: According to the report, clinical outcomes in Merkel cell carcinoma patients could be predicted using T-cell density together with features of the T-cell repertoire.

Samples were obtained from patients with Merkel cell carcinoma. Library construction relied on the immunoSEQ multiplex PCR assay. TCRdb retrieved this table from immuneACCESS and kept in-frame rearrangements only. Not all clones are present; in checked studies, unresolved V genes account for under half, and no reason is known for the remainder. The sample table lists fewer than 1,300 clones, roughly 89% of them with a count of one. The ten top clones hold roughly a tenth of the sample. Worth noting for this clone: The antigen this receptor binds is unknown. Per-base qualities were not stored, and no clone one base away is much larger.

This TCR derives from a human donor with Merkel cell carcinoma. The sequencing input was tumor tissue from Merkel cell carcinoma.

This receptor carries the CDR3 CASGASGRQETQYF. The DNA is as follows: TGTGCCAGCGGGGCTAGCGGGAGACAGGAGACCCAGTACTTC. The chain is assembled from TRBV7-9 and TRBJ2-5, with 10 bases in between that match TRBD2. The germline V gene (reference sequence) supplies CDR1 SEHNR and CDR2 FQNEAQ. From V the trimming removes 8 bases and from J it removes 5 bases, while the gene matches leave 8 bases of the junction unaccounted for. Including the terminal cysteine and phenylalanine, the CDR3 comprises 14 residues. The only DNA kept is the CDR3, 42 bases in frame from the first base.